The present entry profiles one T cell receptor beta chain with its context. Participants were placed into cohorts based on the clinical history they reported. Symptom resolution, clearance, or two negative PCRs marked the recovered donors of Cohort 3. The sample is drawn from a study of blood T cell repertoires in COVID-19. About the study: T cells, B-cell-depleted T cells, or PBMCs supplied cDNA or gDNA.

From germline, CDR1 is SGHTA and CDR2 FQGNSA. The CDR3 runs 13 residues. Trimming took off 5 bases at V and 7 bases at J, with 12 bases between the two ends. Under the authors' procedure: Amplification from reference gene primers served as the basis for estimated nucleated cell counts. Sequencing used immunoSEQ multiplex PCR; TCRdb keeps in-frame clones, though not all of them. Clonal size and the V and J genes are those of that table, whereas D and trimming came from the DNA. The top ten clones hold around 3% of a sample with about 260,000 clones, around 90% of them seen once. Specimen: PBMCs or T cells enriched from blood (not recorded which). V is TRBV7-2 and J is TRBJ1-5, with D perhaps matching TRBD1 (5 bases). The source of this sequence is a woman in her forties or fifties who had recovered from COVID-19. The DNA of the CDR3 is TGTGCCAGCAGCCCGGACAAGGCGCAGCCCCAGCATTTT. It yields the protein CASSPDKAQPQHF.